The next 18 T cell receptor beta chains were all read from a single sample in a study of beta chain features in type 1 diabetes. Study-level points and caveats: For Type 1 diabetes patients, all four CD4+ subsets carried TCRB CDR3s that were moderately but significantly shorter.

The antigens for these receptors are not known. Isolated RNA was reverse transcribed in full, so expressed TCRB transcripts were sequenced. Some clones are missing from TCRdb's copy, which holds only in-frame ones; the method was immunoSEQ multiplex PCR. The sample yields 93,000 or so clones, approximately 30% seen once. Specimen: central memory CD4+ T cells from blood. The receptors stem from a woman aged 18 to 35 with type 1 diabetes.

The chain employs TRBV2 and TRBJ2-7, with TRBD1 as a possible D gene (6 bases). The CDR3 sequence is 13 residues long. CDR1 is SNHLY, CDR2 FYNNEI, per germline. Trimming removed 5 bases from V and 3 bases from J, with 11 bases in between. The CDR3 region has the DNA TGTGCCAGCAGTCCGGACAGATACTACGAGCAGTACTTC. Amino acids: CASSPDRYYEQYF.

This clone was counted between two and nine times. V and J are TRBV30 and TRBJ1-5, with D tentatively TRBD1 (6 bases). CDR1 is GTSNPN, CDR2 SVGIG, per germline (reference sequence). Between the trimmed V and J ends, which lost 4 bases and 1 base, there was a span of 14 bases. The CDR3 extends over 15 amino acids. Here the CDR3 reads CAWKWGGASNQPQHF. CDR3 sequence (DNA): TGTGCCTGGAAATGGGGGGGGGCCAGCAATCAGCCCCAGCATTTT.

In this sample, this clone turned up a few times. The junction shows a germline mismatch at one end, possibly a read error. The J gene is TRBJ2-3, the V gene TRBV29-1, with TRBD2 identical over 10 bases. Looked up from germline, CDR1 is SQVTM and CDR2 is ANQGSEA. CDR3 size: 14 residues. CDR3 in DNA: TGCAGCGGTGAAGCGGGAGGGGGTACAGATACGCAGTATTTT. Amino acid sequence: CSGEAGGGTDTQYF.

The genes are TRBV7-3 and TRBJ2-1; TRBD2 agrees at 11 bases. The CDR3 length is 15 residues. V trimming: 2 bases; J trimming: 6 bases; junction bases outside the gene matches: 3. The germline V gene has CDR1 SGHTA and CDR2 FQGTGA. CDR3 protein: CASSLGTSGFNEQFF. The DNA of the CDR3 is TGTGCCAGCAGCTTAGGGACTAGCGGTTTCAATGAGCAGTTCTTC.

This clone was counted between two and nine times. The chain links TRBV4-2 to TRBJ2-3, with a possible D match to TRBD1 (5 bases). The germline V and J ends were trimmed by 0 bases and 1 base, with 5 bases remaining between them. The germline CDR1 and CDR2 sequences are LGHNA and YNFKEQ. The CDR3 spans 14 residues. CDR3 loop: CASSQEGGTDTQYF. CDR3 DNA sequence: TGTGCCAGCAGCCAAGAAGGGGGCACAGATACGCAGTATTTT.

The CDR3 here is CASSQSGRAVYEQYF. For the CDR3, the DNA is TGTGCCAGCAGCCAAAGCGGGAGGGCCGTCTACGAGCAGTACTTC. This chain connects TRBV5-4 to TRBJ2-7; TRBD2 matches at 10 bases. Germline V gene lookup returns CDR1 SGHNT and CDR2 YYREEE (reference sequence). The length of the CDR3 is 15 residues. After removal of 4 bases from V and 3 bases from J, the junction contained 7 bases not matched to a gene.

This clone was detected a few times. The rearrangement links TRBV5-5 to TRBJ2-6, with D perhaps TRBD1 (5 bases). From germline, CDR1 is SGHKS and CDR2 YYEKEE (reference sequence). Trimming removed 2 bases at V and 0 bases at J, with 9 bases between. This CDR3 contains 16 residues. The CDR3 DNA is TGTGCCAGCAGCTTAGCAGGGCTCTCTGGGGCCAACGTCCTGACTTTC. It specifies CASSLAGLSGANVLTF.

CDR3 residues: CASSPGGGRAEAFF. CDR3 coding DNA: TGTGCCAGCAGCCCCGGGGGAGGGCGGGCTGAAGCTTTCTTT. The J gene is TRBJ1-1, the V gene TRBV7-9, with D possibly matching TRBD1 (5 bases). Looked up from germline, CDR1 is SEHNR and CDR2 is FQNEAQ (reference sequence). Trimming left V 5 bases short and J 6 bases short, with 16 bases between. The CDR3 sequence is 14 residues long. Looking up the rest from reference TRBV7-9 and TRBJ1-1 gives the full variable domain: DTGVSQNPRHKITKRGQNVTFRCDPISEHNRLYWYRQTLGQGPEFLTYFQNEAQLEKSRLLSDRFSAERPKGSFSTLEIQRTEQGDSAMYLCASSPGGGRAEAFFGQGTRLTVV.

The chain combines TRBV7-2 with TRBJ2-1; 10 positions agree with TRBD2. CDR3 length: 15 amino acids. CDR1 is SGHTA, CDR2 FQGNSA, per germline. J was trimmed by 9 bases and V by 1 base; bases with no gene match: 6. The CDR3 DNA reads TGTGCCAGCAGCTTAGGGGCTAGCGGGAGTGGTGAGCAGTTCTTC. Residues: CASSLGASGSGEQFF.

This sequence joins TRBV7-2 and TRBJ2-7, with D possibly matching TRBD2 (6 bases). Between the trimmed V and J ends, which lost 4 bases and 0 bases, there was a span of 13 bases. The CDR3 extends over 15 amino acids. From germline, CDR1 is SGHTA and CDR2 FQGNSA. The CDR3 protein is CASSYPGTFSYEQYF. Here the CDR3 DNA reads TGTGCCAGCAGCTACCCCGGGACTTTCTCCTACGAGCAGTACTTC.

The chain links TRBV11-2 to TRBJ2-3; possibly TRBD2 for D (6 bases). V was shortened by 6 bases and J by 5 bases, with 12 bases between the two germline ends. CDR1 is SGHAT, CDR2 FQNNGV, per germline. The CDR3 is 13 amino acids. CDR3 loop: CASSRGIRDTQYF. CDR3 coding DNA: TGTGCCAGCAGTCGCGGGATCAGAGATACGCAGTATTTT.

This clone was counted only a few times. The chain recombines TRBV11-3 with TRBJ2-3; a possible D gene is TRBD2 (6 bases). The CDR3 is 13 residues long. Germline V gene data show CDR1 as SGHNT and CDR2 as YENEEA. V was trimmed by 7 bases and J by 2 bases, leaving 10 bases between them. The CDR3 is CASKSGFTDTQYF. The CDR3 DNA follows: TGTGCCAGCAAAAGCGGGTTCACAGATACGCAGTATTTT. Full variable domain (remainder filled in from reference TRBV11-3 and TRBJ2-3): EAGVVQSPRYKIIEKKQPVAFWCNPISGHNTLYWYLQNLGQGPELLIRYENEEAVDDSQLPKDRFSAERLKGVDSTLKIQPAELGDSAVYLCASKSGFTDTQYFGPGTRLTVL.

The chain combines TRBV5-1 with TRBJ1-3, with 7 bases lining up with TRBD1. From germline, CDR1 is SGHRS and CDR2 YFSETQ. CDR3 length equals 15 residues. The trim removed 2 bases at V and 2 bases at J, leaving 4 bases unmatched. In DNA, the CDR3 is TGCGCCAGCAGCTTAGGGACAGCGGCTGGAAACACCATATATTTT. Protein: CASSLGTAAGNTIYF.

V and J are TRBV15 and TRBJ2-3; D is uncertain. CDR1 is LNHNV, CDR2 YYDKDF, per germline (reference sequence). V was cut by 0 bases and J by 7 bases, with 8 bases left in between. CDR3 size: 13 residues. The CDR3 bases are TGTGCCACCAGCAGAGACATAGATAATACGCAGTATTTT. Protein sequence: CATSRDIDNTQYF. Together with reference TRBV15 and TRBJ2-3, the CDR3 gives the full variable domain: DAMVIQNPRYQVTQFGKPVTLSCSQTLNHNVMYWYQQKSSQAPKLLFHYYDKDFNNEADTPDNFQSRRPNTSFCFLDIRSPGLGDTAMYLCATSRDIDNTQYFGPGTRLTVL.

The table lists this clone with a few counts. The rearrangement uses TRBV11-1 and TRBJ1-4; 12 bases line up with TRBD1. V shed 5 bases, J shed 6 bases, and the junction held 4 bases outside the gene matches. CDR1 is SGHAT, CDR2 FQDESV, per germline (reference sequence). The CDR3 extends over 15 amino acids. CDR3 residues: CASSTWDRGHEKLFF. The DNA of the CDR3 is TGTGCCAGCAGCACCTGGGACAGGGGGCATGAAAAACTGTTTTTT.

There are a few counts of this clone. The CDR3 sequence: CAISGAEQGGNTGELFF. CDR3 in DNA: TGTGCCATCAGTGGGGCCGAACAGGGGGGGAACACCGGGGAGCTGTTTTTT. The rearrangement uses TRBV10-3 and TRBJ2-2, with 8 positions matching TRBD1. This CDR3 comprises 17 residues. Germline V gives CDR1 ENHRY, CDR2 SYGVKD. V lost 4 bases and J lost 1; bases outside the gene matches: 8.

The rearrangement links TRBV14 to TRBJ2-5; D possibly corresponds to TRBD1 (5 bases). Between the trimmed V and J ends, which lost 0 bases and 7 bases, there was a span of 18 bases. The germline CDR1 and CDR2 sequences are SGHDN and FVKESK. The CDR3 totals 16 residues. CDR3 protein: CASSQDYGQGVATQYF. CDR3 sequence (DNA): TGTGCCAGCAGCCAAGATTACGGGCAGGGTGTTGCGACCCAGTACTTC.

The V call is TRBV18, the J call TRBJ1-2, with D maybe TRBD1 (5 bases). The CDR3 loop spans 14 amino acids. Germline V gene sequence: CDR1 KGHSH, CDR2 LQKENI. Trimming pared 0 bases from V and 8 bases from J, leaving 13 bases between. In DNA, the CDR3 is TGTGCCAGCTCACCACCGAGTACAGGACGCGGCTACACCTTC. Its translation: CASSPPSTGRGYTF.